This T cell receptor beta chain was found in a study of long-term antiretroviral therapy in people with HIV. HIV-positive participants were all treated in the United States. On this clone itself: Antigen unknown.

Sequencing used immunoSEQ v3.0 at survey level. Clones were sequenced by immunoSEQ multiplex PCR, and TCRdb holds only the in-frame ones, with some missing. The sample comprises over 30,000 clones, approximately 75% of which are singletons, and 3% to 4% rests with the top ten. Study-wide results and limits: Gathering of blood took place between about 2004 and 2017, possibly under older ART regimens. Dominating the repertoire at all time points were the clones that expanded before ART. Increased diversity was seen after ART, yet it remained lower than in transplant donor controls.

The receptor comes from a man aged 50 or older with HIV. Sequences were derived from unsorted PBMCs, sampled 3 years after starting antiretroviral therapy.

This chain's CDR3 is CASSYPLTNKGEQFF. Here the CDR3 DNA reads TGTGCCAGCAGTTACCCTTTGACTAATAAGGGTGAGCAGTTCTTC. J is TRBJ2-1 and V is TRBV6-6, with D perhaps matching TRBD2 (5 bases). The V and J ends lost 2 bases and 9 bases respectively, with 17 bases between them. The CDR3 has 15 amino acids. Germline assignment: CDR1 MNHNY and CDR2 SVGAGI (reference sequence).